This T cell receptor beta chain was observed in a study of blood T cell repertoires in COVID-19. Whole-study context: Donors in the United States, Italy and Spain gave samples during acute or convalescent COVID-19. PBMCs, B-cell-depleted T cells, or T cells provided the cDNA or gDNA that made up the material.

Germline V gives CDR1 SGHDT, CDR2 YYEEEE. The CDR3 has 15 residues. V lost 4 bases and J lost 6, with 20 bases in between. Original data processing: Amplified reference gene primers provided the basis for estimating nucleated cell counts. Produced via immunoSEQ multiplex PCR; TCRdb's table is partial and in-frame only. V and J calls and clone size are those listed in that table; D and trimming were worked out from the DNA. Counted here are tens of thousands of clones, 83% occurring once; the ten biggest clones make up roughly 28%. Material for sequencing was peripheral blood. This sequence joins TRBV5-6 and TRBJ2-7; D is possibly TRBD1 (9 bases). This sequence was found in an elderly woman with acute or convalescent COVID-19. CDR3 sequence reads: CASSRGGQGVPEQYF. The CDR3 nucleotides read TGTGCCAGCAGCCGGGGGGGACAGGGTGTCCCCGAGCAGTACTTC.